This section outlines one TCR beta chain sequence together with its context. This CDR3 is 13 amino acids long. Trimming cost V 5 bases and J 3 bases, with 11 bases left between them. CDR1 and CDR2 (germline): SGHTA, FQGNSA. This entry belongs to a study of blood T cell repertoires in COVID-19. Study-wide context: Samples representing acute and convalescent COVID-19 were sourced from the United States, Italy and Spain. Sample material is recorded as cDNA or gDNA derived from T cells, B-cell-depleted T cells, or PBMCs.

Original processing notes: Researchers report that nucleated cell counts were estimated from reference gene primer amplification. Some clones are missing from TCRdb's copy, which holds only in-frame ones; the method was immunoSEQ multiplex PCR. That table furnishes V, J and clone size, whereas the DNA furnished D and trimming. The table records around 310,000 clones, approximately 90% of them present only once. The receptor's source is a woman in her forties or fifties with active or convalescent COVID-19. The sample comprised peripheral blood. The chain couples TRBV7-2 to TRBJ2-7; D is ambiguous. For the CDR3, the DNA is TGTGCCAGCAGCCTAAATAAATACTACGAGCAGTACTTC. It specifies CASSLNKYYEQYF.